The clone carrying this T cell receptor beta chain was seen only a few times. The entry originates in a study of T-cell reconstitution after alpha-beta-depleted transplantation in children. During its preparation, the TCRbeta library received unique molecular identifiers. TCRdb fed the PCR reads into MiXCR, producing one record per CDR3 protein. The sample lists around 360,000 distinct CDR3 sequences, about a tenth seen once, with 2% to 2.5% in the top ten. With 4 bases removed from V and 5 bases from J, the gap between germline ends came to 14 bases. This CDR3 has 14 amino acids. CDR1 and CDR2 from the germline V gene are SNHLY and FYNNEI.

V is TRBV2 and J is TRBJ2-5; perhaps TRBD1 as D (6 bases). The sequencing used PBMCs from the stem cell graft donor, collected from the stem cell graft. The TCR was taken from a human donor who donated a stem cell graft to a child with acute lymphoblastic leukemia. The CDR3: CASSATTGGETQYF. The CDR3 DNA reads TGTGCCAGCAGTGCTACGACAGGCGGGGAGACCCAGTACTTC.